This T cell receptor (beta chain) was sequenced during a study of vaccination and CD4 T cells after COVID-19. Notes on the study in general: Convalescent patients displayed spike mono-reactivity in 304 of 307 vaccine-specific clones.

Treatment of the sample: approximately 9-day PBMC culture with coronavirus spike peptide pools or control peptides (ViraFEST assay). Sequencing of DNA taken from cultured CD4+ T cells relied on the Oncomine TCR Beta short-read assay. MiXCR, applied by TCRdb to the PCR reads, yields one record per CDR3 protein. The sample lists approximately 17,000 distinct CDR3 sequences, roughly half occurring once. Germline CDR1 and CDR2: MNHNS and SASEGT. J lost 1 base, V lost 1 base, and 4 bases had no gene match. This CDR3 comprises 16 residues. This clonotype was recorded a few times. Its target is not known. This clonotype was obtained from a human donor who had recovered from COVID-19. Source: CD4+ T cells from blood, cultured in vitro, taken before SARS-CoV-2 vaccination. This chain links TRBV6-1 with TRBJ1-2; 9 nucleotides match TRBD1. CDR3 protein: CASSEVGGQGNYGYTF. CDR3 coding DNA: TGTGCCAGCAGTGAAGTAGGGGGACAGGGTAACTATGGCTACACCTTC.